The 32 T cell receptor beta chains in this list originate from one sample, sequenced in a study of human T cells and chemical hapten exposure. Described time point: pre-sensitization, week 0. Indicated treatment: therapeutic diphenylcyclopropenone sensitization with weekly scalp DPC. TCRdb used MiXCR to reprocess the RACE reads, holding one entry per CDR3 protein. Of roughly 60,000 distinct CDR3 sequences in the sample, approximately 6.7% were seen once. The sample consisted of whole blood, taken in connection with sensitization to the hapten diphenylcyclopropenone (DPC). All receptors derive from a woman aged 30 to 39 with alopecia areata. Some clones in this sample may be carry-over from other donors' samples.

Many counts were recorded for this clonotype. V usage is TRBV20-1 and J usage is TRBJ2-5; 7 bases are a match to TRBD2. The CDR3 sequence is 16 residues long. Per the germline V gene, CDR1 is DFQATT and CDR2 is SNEGSKA (reference sequence). The V and J ends lost 5 bases and 5 bases, in that order; junction bases with no gene match: 17. The CDR3 DNA is TGCAGTGCTTCCGAGGGGCTAGCGGTAACTATGGAGACCCAGTACTTC. This encodes CSASEGLAVTMETQYF.

There are many counts of this clonotype. The CDR3 coding sequence is TGTGCCAGTAGTACCATTCCCGGGGAGCTGTTTTTT. This sequence encodes CASSTIPGELFF. The chain uses TRBV19 and TRBJ2-2; D remains ambiguous. The CDR3 consists of 12 residues. Germline-derived CDR1 and CDR2 are LNHDA and SQIVND (reference sequence). V shed 4 bases and J shed 6 bases, with 6 bases lying between them.

This clonotype was seen many times. The CDR3 region is CASSRTSYEQYF. For the CDR3, the DNA is TGTGCCAGCAGCAGGACATCCTACGAGCAGTACTTC. The genes are TRBV2 and TRBJ2-7; D perhaps matches TRBD1 (5 bases). Germline lookup yields CDR1 SNHLY and CDR2 FYNNEI. Trimming cost V 6 bases and J 1 base, with 7 bases left between them. The CDR3 covers 12 residues.

This clonotype has at least ten counts. The gene calls are TRBV6-1 and TRBJ2-7, with a weak D call TRBD1 (6 bases). The CDR3 is 15 amino acids. The germline V gene encodes CDR1 MNHNS and CDR2 SASEGT. Trimming took 6 bases from V and 1 from J, leaving 16 bases between them. The CDR3 region is CASRIGDTSSYEQYF. For the CDR3, the DNA is TGTGCCAGCAGGATCGGGGACACTTCATCCTACGAGCAGTACTTC.

This clonotype was counted many times. The chain links TRBV18 to TRBJ1-2, with D perhaps matching TRBD1 (6 bases). Looked up from germline, CDR1 is KGHSH and CDR2 is LQKENI. V lost 2 bases and J lost 3, with 16 bases in between. The CDR3 is 16 amino acids. CDR3 region: CASSPIPGTTDYGYTF. CDR3 DNA sequence: TGTGCCAGCTCACCAATCCCCGGGACAACCGACTATGGCTACACCTTC.

There are many counts of this clonotype. The chain links TRBV2 to TRBJ2-6, with 11 positions matching TRBD2. The CDR3 sequence is 16 residues long. Germline-derived CDR1 and CDR2 are SNHLY and FYNNEI. Trimming took 9 bases from V and 1 from J; bases not matched to a gene: 5. Here the CDR3 reads CASFTSGGSGANVLTF. The CDR3 nucleotides read TGTGCCAGTTTCACTAGCGGGGGATCTGGGGCCAACGTCCTGACTTTC.

In this sample, this clonotype turned up many times. The rearrangement links TRBV3-1 to TRBJ1-1; weak D call: TRBD1 (5 bases). CDR1 is LGHDT and CDR2 is YNNKEL in the germline V gene (reference sequence). CDR3 length: 14 residues. The V and J ends lost 1 base and 5 bases respectively, with 11 bases between them. The CDR3 sequence is CASSQVGGETEAFF. The CDR3 DNA follows: TGTGCCAGCAGCCAAGTCGGGGGGGAGACTGAAGCTTTCTTT.

At least ten counts were recorded for this clonotype. V is TRBV29-1 and J is TRBJ2-3; D unclear. V dropped 6 bases and J dropped 2 bases, with 12 bases sitting between them. The CDR3 consists of 13 residues. CDR1 is SQVTM and CDR2 is ANQGSEA in the germline V gene. CDR3 protein: CSVGNPFTDTQYF. Here the CDR3 DNA reads TGCAGCGTGGGAAACCCCTTCACAGATACGCAGTATTTT.

This clonotype occurred many times. The chain couples TRBV5-1 to TRBJ2-5, with D possibly TRBD2 on 5 matching bases. The CDR3 runs to 14 residues. Germline V gene lookup returns CDR1 SGHRS and CDR2 YFSETQ. Trimming shortened V by 4 bases and J by 1 base, and 11 bases separated the two germline ends. CDR3 sequence reads: CASSPRGPQETQYF. CDR3 nucleotide sequence: TGCGCCAGCAGCCCCCGCGGGCCCCAAGAGACCCAGTACTTC.

This clonotype was recorded many times. V and J are TRBV3-1 and TRBJ1-3; D unclear. CDR3 length: 16 residues. Trimming removed 0 bases from V and 8 bases from J, with 17 bases in between. CDR1 is LGHDT, CDR2 YNNKEL, per germline (reference sequence). CDR3 DNA: TGTGCCAGCAGCCAAGATCGGGCGGCGATAGGTCACACCATATATTTT. It yields the protein CASSQDRAAIGHTIYF.

The table lists this clonotype with a few counts. The chain has TRBV3-1 and TRBJ1-2; possibly TRBD1 for D (5 bases). V lost 0 bases and J 12 bases, leaving 14 bases between the germline ends. CDR3 size: 13 residues. Germline V CDR1 and CDR2: LGHDT, YNNKEL (reference sequence). CDR3 amino acids: CASSQEGRDGDTF. In DNA form, the CDR3 reads TGTGCCAGCAGCCAAGAGGGCCGGGACGGCGACACCTTC.

A word on this clonotype: A read error may explain this, as a much larger clone is one base away. The rearrangement uses TRBV20-1 and TRBJ2-5, with a weak D call TRBD1 (6 bases). Germline CDR1 and CDR2: DFQATT and SNEGSKA (reference sequence). This CDR3 is built from 16 residues. This CDR3 is CSTRTQHSRGEETQYF. The CDR3 nucleotides are TGCAGTACTAGAACTCAACATTCCAGGGGTGAAGAGACCCAGTACTTC.

Many counts were recorded for this clonotype. V usage is TRBV2 and J usage is TRBJ1-1; no firm D call. Germline V gene data show CDR1 as SNHLY and CDR2 as FYNNEI. The V end was cut by 5 bases, the J end by 3 bases, with 10 bases between. The CDR3 totals 13 residues. Here the CDR3 DNA reads TGTGCCAGCAGTTTTCGGAGAGACACTGAAGCTTTCTTT. This sequence encodes CASSFRRDTEAFF.

This sequence joins TRBV5-6 and TRBJ1-3; 8 bases match TRBD1. V lost 5 bases and J lost 7; bases outside the gene matches: 14. Germline V gene lookup returns CDR1 SGHDT and CDR2 YYEEEE. This CDR3 has 16 amino acids. In DNA form, the CDR3 reads TGTGCCAGCAGTTTTGGGGGACAGGCTGTCGGTAACACCATATATTTT. Translation: CASSFGGQAVGNTIYF.

This clonotype was seen at least ten times. The genes are TRBV3-1 and TRBJ2-7; D not certain. There are 15 residues in the CDR3. CDR1 is LGHDT and CDR2 is YNNKEL in the germline V gene (reference sequence). Trimming took off 0 bases at V and 2 bases at J, with 11 bases between the two ends. The CDR3 DNA is TGTGCCAGCAGCCAAGATGGAACCCATGCCTACGAGCAGTACTTC. Its protein is CASSQDGTHAYEQYF.

This clonotype has more than one count but fewer than ten. The chain employs TRBV20-1 and TRBJ1-2; TRBD1 matches at 8 bases. The V gene end was trimmed by 3 bases and the J gene end by 7 bases; junction bases not matched to a gene: 7. This CDR3 region has 13 residues. Germline V gene data show CDR1 as DFQATT and CDR2 as SNEGSKA (reference sequence). The CDR3 protein is CSASPQGAGGYTF. DNA of the CDR3: TGCAGTGCTAGCCCTCAGGGGGCAGGTGGCTACACCTTC.

In its sample, this clonotype was seen many times. This chain connects TRBV7-3 to TRBJ2-1; no reliable D call. The germline V gene encodes CDR1 SGHTA and CDR2 FQGTGA. This CDR3 contains 15 residues. V was shortened by 5 bases and J by 0 bases, with 11 bases between the two germline ends. The CDR3: CASSPTASSYNEQFF. The CDR3 DNA is TGTGCCAGCAGCCCGACCGCGAGCTCCTACAATGAGCAGTTCTTC.

This clonotype has only a few counts. This chain connects TRBV28 to TRBJ1-2, with D possibly TRBD1 on 5 matching bases. The V gene's germline CDR1 is MDHEN and CDR2 SYDVKM. The CDR3 length is 14 residues. V lost 3 bases and J lost 4, with 12 bases in between. DNA of the CDR3: TGTGCCAGCAGTTTCAATACCGGGGGCTATGGCTACACCTTC. This translates into CASSFNTGGYGYTF.

The V gene is TRBV12-3 or TRBV12-4, the J gene TRBJ1-4, with D possibly TRBD1 on 6 matching bases. The CDR3 has 15 amino acids. Trimming took 5 bases from V and 5 from J, leaving 15 bases between them. In nucleotides, the CDR3 is TGTGCCAGCAGTGGTACAGGGCACGGGAATGAAAAACTGTTTTTT. It is translated as CASSGTGHGNEKLFF.

This clonotype was seen ten or more times. The CDR3 is CASSRESPLHF. In nucleotides, the CDR3 is TGTGCCAGCAGCAGGGAGTCACCCCTCCACTTT. The J gene is TRBJ1-6, the V gene TRBV12-3 or TRBV12-4, with a weak D call TRBD1 (5 bases). V was clipped by 6 bases and J by 10 bases, with 7 bases between them. The CDR3 loop spans 11 amino acids.

This clonotype has ten or more counts. V gene TRBV7-2 combines with J gene TRBJ2-2, with D possibly matching TRBD1 (5 bases). Trimming removed 7 bases from V and 1 base from J, with 10 bases in between. The CDR3 is 14 residues long. Germline assignment: CDR1 SGHTA and CDR2 FQGNSA. This chain's CDR3 is CASTPGQNTGELFF. The CDR3, as DNA: TGTGCCAGCACCCCAGGACAGAACACCGGGGAGCTGTTTTTT.

This clonotype was seen at least ten times. DNA of the CDR3: TGTGCCAGCAGCCAAGATCCCCAATCCGACAGGGGCTCCTGGAAACTGTTTTTT. It yields the protein CASSQDPQSDRGSWKLFF. The rearrangement joins TRBV4-2 to TRBJ1-4; TRBD1 matches 8 bases. The CDR3 spans 18 residues. The junction had 17 bases not matched to a gene; V was cut back by 0 bases and J by 11 bases. In germline, CDR1 is LGHNA, CDR2 YNFKEQ.

This clonotype was seen ten or more times. This chain uses TRBV29-1 with TRBJ2-1; 11 bases agree with TRBD2. CDR3 length: 17 residues. Germline assignment: CDR1 SQVTM and CDR2 ANQGSEA. The V segment lost 4 bases and the J segment 0 bases; nucleotides outside the gene matches: 8. CDR3 amino acids: CSVGELAGVSSYNEQFF. CDR3 nucleotide sequence: TGCAGCGTTGGTGAACTAGCGGGGGTGAGCTCCTACAATGAGCAGTTCTTC.

This clonotype was detected ten times or more. The rearrangement uses TRBV14 and TRBJ2-5, with TRBD2 matching over 15 bases. V dropped 4 bases and J dropped 1; count of bases not matched to a gene: 13. Germline V gene data show CDR1 as SGHDN and CDR2 as FVKESK. The CDR3 runs to 20 residues. The CDR3 loop is CASSRLKKGLAGGIQETQYF. In DNA, the CDR3 is TGTGCCAGCAGCCGTCTCAAGAAGGGACTAGCGGGGGGTATCCAAGAGACCCAGTACTTC.

This clonotype was counted ten times or more. The chain recombines TRBV4-1 with TRBJ2-1; 13 positions match TRBD2. V shed 4 bases, J shed 4 bases, and the junction held 10 bases outside the gene matches. This CDR3 has 18 amino acids. Germline V gene lookup returns CDR1 MGHRA and CDR2 YSYEKL. The CDR3 is CASSPGLAGVLLYNEQFF. The CDR3 nucleotides read TGCGCCAGCAGCCCTGGACTAGCGGGGGTCTTACTTTACAATGAGCAGTTCTTC.

The table lists this clonotype with many counts. The chain employs TRBV29-1 and TRBJ2-5; perhaps TRBD2 as D (5 bases). Germline CDR1 reads SQVTM; CDR2 reads ANQGSEA. This CDR3 comprises 14 residues. V was pared by 4 bases and J by 1 base, with 13 bases between. The CDR3 coding sequence is TGCAGCGTTGGGGGTATGAGCGGCCAAGAGACCCAGTACTTC. Translated, it gives CSVGGMSGQETQYF.

Worth noting for this clonotype: It may be a read error: a sequence one base away is much more abundant. The chain couples TRBV9 to TRBJ1-2; no firm D call. The length of the CDR3 is 11 residues. CDR1 and CDR2 (germline): SGDLS, YYNGEE. In DNA form, the CDR3 reads TGTGCCAGCAGTTCAGTGTATGGCGACACCTTC. Protein: CASSSVYGDTF.

In this sample, this clonotype turned up many times. V usage is TRBV27 and J usage is TRBJ2-7; D possibly corresponds to TRBD2 (6 bases). V lost 0 bases and J lost 3, with 6 bases in between. Germline CDR1 and CDR2: MNHEY and SMNVEV (reference sequence). The CDR3 covers 13 residues. The CDR3 loop reads CASSLSSGYEQYF. The DNA of the CDR3 is TGTGCCAGCAGTTTATCTAGCGGCTACGAGCAGTACTTC.

As regards this clonotype: Since the CDR3 does not end with the conserved phenylalanine or tryptophan, this likely comes from a read error. This chain joins TRBV29-1 and TRBJ2-7, with unresolved D. The V gene lost 6 bases and the J gene lost 0 bases, with 12 bases spanning the gap. The CDR3 covers 13 residues. CDR1 SQVTM and CDR2 ANQGSEA come from the germline V gene. The CDR3 nucleotides read TGCAGCGTAAAACAGTTGAGCTCCTACGAGCAGTACCTC. This gives the protein CSVKQLSSYEQYL.

This clonotype was picked up many times. This chain joins TRBV15 and TRBJ1-2, with D unclear. Trimming removed 1 base at V and 3 bases at J, with 9 bases between. The germline gives CDR1 LNHNV, CDR2 YYDKDF (reference sequence). The CDR3 has 14 residues. CDR3 nucleotides: TGTGCCACCAGCAGAGGCGGCACGGACTATGGCTACACCTTC. It translates to CATSRGGTDYGYTF.

This clonotype was observed many times. The chain recombines TRBV6-5 with TRBJ1-2, with a weak D call TRBD1 (6 bases). CDR1 and CDR2 (germline): MNHEY, SVGAGI. CDR3 length: 15 amino acids. Deletions cut 2 bases from V and 0 bases from J, with 10 bases between. The CDR3, as DNA: TGTGCCAGCAGTTACCGGGACAATCCTAACTATGGCTACACCTTC. Encoded protein: CASSYRDNPNYGYTF.

The count of this clonotype is one. Possible read error: a much larger clone is one base away. The genes are TRBV25-1 and TRBJ1-4; possible D gene TRBD1, 5 bases. The CDR3 sequence is 14 residues long. Germline lookup yields CDR1 MGHDK and CDR2 SYGVNS. CDR3 sequence: CASSQGATNKKLFF. The CDR3 DNA reads TGTGCCAGCAGCCAGGGTGCAACTAATAAAAAACTGTTTTTT.